A single sample gave rise to the 2 T cell receptor beta chains below, sequenced in a study of blood T cells in healthy people across ages. The authors ran a second PCR of 7 to 11 cycles using a sample-barcoded 5' primer and a J-beta primer mix. MiXCR, run by TCRdb on the 5' RACE reads, gives a single entry per CDR3 protein. Here the sample spans about 1.5 million distinct CDR3 sequences, roughly 43% being singletons. Material: blood. The origin of the receptors is a woman between 18 and 29 years old in good health.

The gene calls are TRBV20-1 and TRBJ2-7; 8 positions agree with TRBD2. The CDR3 is 17 amino acids. The germline V gene encodes CDR1 DFQATT and CDR2 SNEGSKA (reference sequence). V was pared by 3 bases and J by 3 bases, with 16 bases of the junction left unmatched. CDR3 DNA sequence: TGCAGTGCTAGCGAGAGACTGGAAAGCGGGAGATACTACGAGCAGTACTTC. Its translation: CSASERLESGRYYEQYF.

This clonotype was observed a handful of times. The chain joins TRBV29-1 to TRBJ2-5, with D hard to call. This CDR3 is 10 amino acids long. V gave up 6 bases and J gave up 7 bases, with 9 bases separating them. The germline CDR1 and CDR2 sequences are SQVTM and ANQGSEA. Written as DNA, the CDR3 is TGCAGCGTACCCGGGCTGACCCAGTACTTC. Translated, it gives CSVPGLTQYF.